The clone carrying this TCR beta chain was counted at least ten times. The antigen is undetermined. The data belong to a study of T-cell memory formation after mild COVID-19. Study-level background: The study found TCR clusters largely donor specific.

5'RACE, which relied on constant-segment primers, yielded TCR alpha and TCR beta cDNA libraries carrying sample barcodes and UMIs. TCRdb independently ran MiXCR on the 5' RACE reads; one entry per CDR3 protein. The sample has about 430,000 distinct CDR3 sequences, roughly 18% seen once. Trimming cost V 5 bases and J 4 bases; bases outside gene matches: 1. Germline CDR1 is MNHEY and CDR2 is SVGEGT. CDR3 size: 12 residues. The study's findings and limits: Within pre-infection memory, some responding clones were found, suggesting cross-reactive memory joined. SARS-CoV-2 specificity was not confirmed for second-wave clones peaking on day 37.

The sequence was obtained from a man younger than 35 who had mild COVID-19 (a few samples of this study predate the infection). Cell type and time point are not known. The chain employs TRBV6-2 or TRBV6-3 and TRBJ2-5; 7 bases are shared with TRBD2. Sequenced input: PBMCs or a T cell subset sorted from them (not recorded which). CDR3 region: CASSGLGETQYF. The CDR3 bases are TGTGCCAGCAGTGGACTAGGAGAGACCCAGTACTTC.